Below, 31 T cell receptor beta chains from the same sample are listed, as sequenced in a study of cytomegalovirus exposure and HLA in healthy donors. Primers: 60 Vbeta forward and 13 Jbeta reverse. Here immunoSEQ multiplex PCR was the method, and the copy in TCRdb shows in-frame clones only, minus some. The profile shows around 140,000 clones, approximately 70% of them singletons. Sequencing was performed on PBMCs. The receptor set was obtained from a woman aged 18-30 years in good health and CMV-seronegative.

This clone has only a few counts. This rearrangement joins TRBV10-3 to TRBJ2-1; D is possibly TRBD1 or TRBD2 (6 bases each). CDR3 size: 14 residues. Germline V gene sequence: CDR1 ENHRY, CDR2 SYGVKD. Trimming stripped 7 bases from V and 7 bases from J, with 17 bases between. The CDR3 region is CAIMESGARNEQFF. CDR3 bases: TGTGCCATCATGGAGTCGGGGGCGCGGAATGAGCAGTTCTTC.

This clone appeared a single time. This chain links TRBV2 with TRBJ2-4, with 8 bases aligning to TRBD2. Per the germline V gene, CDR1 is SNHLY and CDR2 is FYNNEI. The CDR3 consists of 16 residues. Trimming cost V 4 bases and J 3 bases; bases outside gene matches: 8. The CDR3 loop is CASSGSGGMGKNIQYF. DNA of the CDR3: TGTGCCAGCAGTGGGAGCGGGGGAATGGGCAAAAACATTCAGTACTTC.

The CDR3, as DNA: TGCAGTGTAACTCACCGGGAGACCCAGTACTTC. As protein: CSVTHRETQYF. The chain has TRBV20-1 and TRBJ2-5, with D uncertain. The ends were cut back, 7 bases at V and 5 bases at J, with 11 bases in the middle. Per germline, CDR1 DFQATT and CDR2 SNEGSKA (reference sequence). This CDR3 region has 11 residues.

CDR3 bases: TGCGCCAGCAGCCAGTATTCTAGCGGTGGGGGAAATACGCAGTATTTT. Translating gives CASSQYSSGGGNTQYF. V is TRBV4-1 and J is TRBJ2-3, with 7 bases lining up with TRBD2. The CDR3 is 16 residues long. Trimming removed 3 bases from V and 7 bases from J; junction bases left unmatched: 13. Per the germline V gene, CDR1 is MGHRA and CDR2 is YSYEKL.

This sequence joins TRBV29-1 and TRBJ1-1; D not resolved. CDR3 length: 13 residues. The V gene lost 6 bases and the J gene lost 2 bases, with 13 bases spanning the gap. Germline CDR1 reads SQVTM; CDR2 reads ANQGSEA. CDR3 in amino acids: CSVGRLTNTEAFF. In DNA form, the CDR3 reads TGCAGCGTCGGCCGACTGACTAACACTGAAGCTTTCTTT.

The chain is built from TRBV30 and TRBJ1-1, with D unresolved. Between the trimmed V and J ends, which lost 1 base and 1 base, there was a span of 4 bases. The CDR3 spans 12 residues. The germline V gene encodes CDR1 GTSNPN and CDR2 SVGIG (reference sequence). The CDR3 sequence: CAWSAENTEAFF. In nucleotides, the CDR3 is TGTGCCTGGAGTGCAGAGAACACTGAAGCTTTCTTT. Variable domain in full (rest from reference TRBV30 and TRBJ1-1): SQTIHQWPATLVQPVGSPLSLECTVEGTSNPNLYWYRQAAGRGLQLLFYSVGIGQISSEVPQNLSASRPQDRQFILSSKKLLLSDSGFYLCAWSAENTEAFFGQGTRLTVV.

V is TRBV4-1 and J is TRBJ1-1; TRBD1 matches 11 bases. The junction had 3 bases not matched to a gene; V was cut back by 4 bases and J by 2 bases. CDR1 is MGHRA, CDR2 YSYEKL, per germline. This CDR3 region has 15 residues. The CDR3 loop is CASSRGTGGNTEAFF. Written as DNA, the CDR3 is TGCGCCAGCAGCCGGGGGACAGGGGGTAACACTGAAGCTTTCTTT.

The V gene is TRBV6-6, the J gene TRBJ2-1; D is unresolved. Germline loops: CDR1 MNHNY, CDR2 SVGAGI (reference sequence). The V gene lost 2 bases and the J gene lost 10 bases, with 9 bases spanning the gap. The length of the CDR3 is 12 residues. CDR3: CASSYTTLEQFF. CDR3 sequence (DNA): TGTGCCAGCAGTTACACCACTCTGGAGCAGTTCTTC.

DNA for the CDR3: TGTGCCAGCAGCTTGGGGCCGGGGACAGGACAGCAAGAGACCCAGTACTTC. As protein: CASSLGPGTGQQETQYF. V usage is TRBV5-6 and J usage is TRBJ2-5; 8 nucleotides agree with TRBD1. V lost 0 bases and J lost 2; bases outside the gene matches: 9. Germline CDR1 reads SGHDT; CDR2 reads YYEEEE. This CDR3 is 17 amino acids long.

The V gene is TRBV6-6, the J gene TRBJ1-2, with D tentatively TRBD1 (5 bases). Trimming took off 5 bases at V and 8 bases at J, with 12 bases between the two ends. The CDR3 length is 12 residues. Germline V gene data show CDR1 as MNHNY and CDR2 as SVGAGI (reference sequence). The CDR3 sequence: CASSRTGQGYTF. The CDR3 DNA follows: TGTGCCAGCAGTCGTACAGGACAAGGCTACACCTTC.

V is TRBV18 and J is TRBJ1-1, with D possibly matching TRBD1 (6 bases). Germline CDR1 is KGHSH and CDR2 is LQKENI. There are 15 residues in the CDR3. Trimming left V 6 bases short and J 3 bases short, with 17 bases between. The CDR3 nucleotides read TGTGCCAGCTCTCAGACTCAGGGGTCAGACACTGAAGCTTTCTTT. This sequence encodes CASSQTQGSDTEAFF.

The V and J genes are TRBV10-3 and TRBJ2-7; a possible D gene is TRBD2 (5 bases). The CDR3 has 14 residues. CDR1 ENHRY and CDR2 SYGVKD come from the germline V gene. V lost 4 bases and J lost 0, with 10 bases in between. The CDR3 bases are TGTGCCATCAGTGGAGGGCTTAGCTCCTACGAGCAGTACTTC. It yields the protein CAISGGLSSYEQYF.

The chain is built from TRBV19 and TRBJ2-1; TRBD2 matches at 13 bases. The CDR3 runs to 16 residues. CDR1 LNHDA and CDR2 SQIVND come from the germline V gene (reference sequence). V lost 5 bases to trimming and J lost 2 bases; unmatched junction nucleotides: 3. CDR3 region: CASSVGTSGAYNEQFF. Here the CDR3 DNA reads TGTGCCAGTAGTGTTGGGACTAGCGGGGCCTACAATGAGCAGTTCTTC.

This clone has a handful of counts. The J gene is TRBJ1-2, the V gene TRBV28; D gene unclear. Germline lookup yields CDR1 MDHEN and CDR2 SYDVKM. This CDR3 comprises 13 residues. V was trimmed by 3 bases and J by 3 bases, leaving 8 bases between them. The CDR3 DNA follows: TGTGCCAGCAGTTTGGACTCATACTATGGCTACACCTTC. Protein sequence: CASSLDSYYGYTF.

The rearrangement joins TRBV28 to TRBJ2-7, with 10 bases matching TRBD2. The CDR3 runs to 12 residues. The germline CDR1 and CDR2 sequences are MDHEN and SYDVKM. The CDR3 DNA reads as TGTGCCAGCAGTTTACCCGGGACTAGCGTTCTCGTC. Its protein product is CASSLPGTSVLV.

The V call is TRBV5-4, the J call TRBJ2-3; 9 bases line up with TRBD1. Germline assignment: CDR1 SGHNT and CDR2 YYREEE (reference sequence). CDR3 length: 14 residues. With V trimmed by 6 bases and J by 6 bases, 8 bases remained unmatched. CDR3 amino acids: CASTTGGFTDTQYF. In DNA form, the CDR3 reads TGTGCCAGCACGACAGGGGGGTTCACGGATACGCAGTATTTT.

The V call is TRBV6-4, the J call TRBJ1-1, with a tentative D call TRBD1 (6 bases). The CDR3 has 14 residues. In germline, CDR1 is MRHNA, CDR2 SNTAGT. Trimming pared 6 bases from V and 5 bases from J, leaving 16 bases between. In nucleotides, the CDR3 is TGTGCCAGCAGCGAAGAACAGGGTGGGACTGAAGCTTTCTTT. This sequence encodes CASSEEQGGTEAFF.

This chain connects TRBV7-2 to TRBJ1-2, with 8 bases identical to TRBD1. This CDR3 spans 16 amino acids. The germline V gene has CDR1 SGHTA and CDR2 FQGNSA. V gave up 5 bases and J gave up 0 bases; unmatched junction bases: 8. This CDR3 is CASSLRQGSSNYGYTF. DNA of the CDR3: TGTGCCAGCAGCCTTAGACAGGGGAGCTCTAACTATGGCTACACCTTC.

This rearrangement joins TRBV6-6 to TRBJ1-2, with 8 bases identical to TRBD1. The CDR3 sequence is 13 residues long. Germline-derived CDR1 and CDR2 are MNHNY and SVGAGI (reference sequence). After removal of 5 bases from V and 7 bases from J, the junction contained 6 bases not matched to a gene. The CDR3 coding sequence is TGTGCCAGCAGTAGGACAGGGCCGGGTGGCTACACCTTC. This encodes CASSRTGPGGYTF.

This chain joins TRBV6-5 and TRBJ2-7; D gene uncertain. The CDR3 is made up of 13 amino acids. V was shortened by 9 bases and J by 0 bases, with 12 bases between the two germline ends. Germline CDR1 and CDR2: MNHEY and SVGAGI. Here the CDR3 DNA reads TGTGCCAGAAGAGTCCGAGGCTCCTACGAGCAGTACTTC. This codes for CARRVRGSYEQYF.

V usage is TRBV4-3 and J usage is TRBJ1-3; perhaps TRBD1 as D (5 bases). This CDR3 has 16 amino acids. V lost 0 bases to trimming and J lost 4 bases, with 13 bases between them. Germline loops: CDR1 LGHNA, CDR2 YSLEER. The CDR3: CASSQDLAGRGNTIYF. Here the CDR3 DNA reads TGCGCCAGCAGCCAAGATCTGGCAGGGCGGGGAAACACCATATATTTT.

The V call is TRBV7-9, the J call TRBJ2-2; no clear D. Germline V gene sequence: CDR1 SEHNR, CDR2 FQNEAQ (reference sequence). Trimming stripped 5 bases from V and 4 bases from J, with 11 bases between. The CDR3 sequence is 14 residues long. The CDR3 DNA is TGTGCCAGCAGCCTCCCCAGTGCCACCGGGGAGCTGTTTTTT. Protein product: CASSLPSATGELFF.

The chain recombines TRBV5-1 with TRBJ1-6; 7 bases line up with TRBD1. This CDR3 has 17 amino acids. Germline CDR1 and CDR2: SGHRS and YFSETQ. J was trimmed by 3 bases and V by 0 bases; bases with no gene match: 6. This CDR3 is CASSLGVQGLYNSPLHF. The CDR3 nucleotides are TGCGCCAGCAGCTTGGGGGTACAGGGGCTCTATAATTCACCCCTCCACTTT.

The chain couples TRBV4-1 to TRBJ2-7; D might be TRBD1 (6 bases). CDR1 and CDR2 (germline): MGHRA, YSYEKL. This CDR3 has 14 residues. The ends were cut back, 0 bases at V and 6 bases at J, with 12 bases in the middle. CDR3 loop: CASSQDTGHLEQYF. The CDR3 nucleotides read TGCGCCAGCAGCCAAGACACAGGGCATCTCGAGCAGTACTTC.

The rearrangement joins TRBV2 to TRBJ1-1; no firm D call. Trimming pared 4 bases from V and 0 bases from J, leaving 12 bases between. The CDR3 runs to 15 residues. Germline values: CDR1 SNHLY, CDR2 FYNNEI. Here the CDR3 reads CASSARGNLNTEAFF. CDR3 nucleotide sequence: TGTGCCAGCAGTGCACGCGGGAACCTGAACACTGAAGCTTTCTTT.

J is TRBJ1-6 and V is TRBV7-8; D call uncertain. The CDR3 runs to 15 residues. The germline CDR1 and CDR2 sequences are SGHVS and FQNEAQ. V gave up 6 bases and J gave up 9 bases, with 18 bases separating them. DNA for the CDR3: TGTGCCAGCAGGCTAGCAAGTGGCAATAGTTCACCCCTCCACTTT. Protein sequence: CASRLASGNSSPLHF.

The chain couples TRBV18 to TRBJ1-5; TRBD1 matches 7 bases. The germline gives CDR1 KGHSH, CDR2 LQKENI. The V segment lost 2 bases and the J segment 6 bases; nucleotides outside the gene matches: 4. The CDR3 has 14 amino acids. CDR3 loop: CASSPSQGGQPQHF. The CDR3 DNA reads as TGTGCCAGCTCACCATCCCAGGGGGGTCAGCCCCAGCATTTT. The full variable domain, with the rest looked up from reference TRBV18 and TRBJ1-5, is NAGVMQNPRHLVRRRGQEARLRCSPMKGHSHVYWYRQLPEEGLKFMVYLQKENIIDESGMPKERFSAEFPKEGPSILRIQQVVRGDSAAYFCASSPSQGGQPQHFGDGTRLSIL.

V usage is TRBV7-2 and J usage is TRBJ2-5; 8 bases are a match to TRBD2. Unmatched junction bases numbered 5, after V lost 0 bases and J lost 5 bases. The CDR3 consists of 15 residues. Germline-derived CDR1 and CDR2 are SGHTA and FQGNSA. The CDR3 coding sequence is TGTGCCAGCAGCTTAGCGTACGCTAGCGGGGAGACCCAGTACTTC. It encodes CASSLAYASGETQYF.

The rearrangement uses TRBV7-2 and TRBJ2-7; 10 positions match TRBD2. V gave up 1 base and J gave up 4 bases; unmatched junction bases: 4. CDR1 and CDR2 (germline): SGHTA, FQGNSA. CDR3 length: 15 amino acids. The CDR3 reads CASSLDPSGGYEQYF. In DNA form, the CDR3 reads TGTGCCAGCAGCTTAGATCCTAGCGGGGGTTACGAGCAGTACTTC.

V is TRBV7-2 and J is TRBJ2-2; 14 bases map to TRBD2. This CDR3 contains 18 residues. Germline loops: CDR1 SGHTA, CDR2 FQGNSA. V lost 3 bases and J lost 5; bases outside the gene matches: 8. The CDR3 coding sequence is TGTGCCAGCAGCTTCGCCGGGACTAGCGGGAGTGGAACCGGGGAGCTGTTTTTT. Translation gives CASSFAGTSGSGTGELFF.

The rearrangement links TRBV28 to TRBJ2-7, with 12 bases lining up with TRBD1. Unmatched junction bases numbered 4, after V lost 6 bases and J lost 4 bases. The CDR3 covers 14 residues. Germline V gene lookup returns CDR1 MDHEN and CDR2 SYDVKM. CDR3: CASRRDRGLYEQYF. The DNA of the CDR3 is TGTGCCAGCAGACGGGACAGGGGGCTGTACGAGCAGTACTTC.